This TCR beta chain is drawn from a study of blood T cells in healthy people across ages. Study in general: About one barcoded beta molecule per two T cells came from capture by template switching.

The second PCR ran roughly 6 to 11 cycles with a sample-barcoded 5' primer and J-beta primers. MiXCR, run by TCRdb on the 5' RACE reads, gives a single entry per CDR3 protein. The data contain about 1.6 million distinct CDR3 sequences, roughly 32% of them seen just once; the ten biggest clones take up roughly 12%. This CDR3 has 16 residues. Germline assignment: CDR1 DFQATT and CDR2 SNEGSKA (reference sequence). The V and J ends lost 6 bases and 0 bases respectively, with 21 bases between them. Sequencing input: blood. The V and J genes are TRBV20-1 and TRBJ2-7; tentative D call: TRBD1 (6 bases). The TCR was taken from a woman aged 25 to 39 in good health. The CDR3 loop is CSAQYGGTLVSYEQYF. CDR3 nucleotide sequence: TGCAGTGCCCAATATGGTGGGACACTCGTCTCCTACGAGCAGTACTTC.